This T cell receptor beta chain emerged from a study of control samples from healthy donors and cancer patients. V lost 7 bases to trimming and J lost 5 bases, with 8 bases between them. The CDR3 is 11 residues long. The V gene's germline CDR1 is LNHDA and CDR2 SQIVND (reference sequence). This clone was counted once. Sequencing was performed with immunoSEQ multiplex PCR; in TCRdb, only in-frame clones are kept and a portion is missing. The sample includes 90,000 to 100,000 clones, about 87% of them seen just once. The sample was blood. The V and J genes are TRBV19 and TRBJ2-5, with D possibly matching TRBD2 (6 bases). The clonotype comes from a woman aged 70-85 years in good health. The CDR3 bases are TGTGCCAGTACCGGAGGGGAGACCCAGTACTTC. This translates into CASTGGETQYF.